This T cell receptor (beta chain) was identified in a study of CD8+CD57+ T cells in acquired aplastic anemia. This clonotype appeared many times. Investigators profiled TCR beta VDJ and CDR3 from genomic DNA template. Via MiXCR, TCRdb re-called the reads, giving one row per CDR3 protein. The table has about 160,000 distinct CDR3 sequences, around 45% seen once. Material: sorted CD4+, CD8+, or CD8+CD57+ T cells (not recorded which) from PBMCs. The receptor's source is a human donor in good health.

Here the CDR3 DNA reads TGTGCCACCAGGAAAGGGTCCCCTAATGAAAAACTGTTTTTT. Encoded protein: CATRKGSPNEKLFF. The V gene is TRBV15, the J gene TRBJ1-4; D not certain. The V gene lost 6 bases and the J gene lost 3 bases, with 11 bases spanning the gap. This CDR3 has 14 residues. Looked up from germline, CDR1 is LNHNV and CDR2 is YYDKDF (reference sequence).